The 2 T cell receptor beta chains listed next were all sequenced from one sample in a study of T-cell memory formation after mild COVID-19. TCRdb reprocessed the 5' RACE reads with MiXCR, giving one entry per CDR3 protein. The sample has over 250,000 distinct CDR3 sequences, 15% seen once. The sample was PBMCs or a T cell subset sorted from them (not recorded which). The receptors derive from a man between 18 and 35 years old who had mild COVID-19 (a few samples of this study predate the infection). Cell type and time point are not known.

This clonotype was seen a handful of times. The V call is TRBV4-3, the J call TRBJ1-2; D possibly corresponds to TRBD1 (5 bases). CDR1 and CDR2 (germline): LGHNA, YSLEER. CDR3 length: 15 amino acids. Trimming took 0 bases from V and 3 from J, leaving 11 bases between them. The CDR3 reads CASSQDWGRDYGYTF. In nucleotides, the CDR3 is TGCGCCAGCAGCCAAGATTGGGGCAGGGACTATGGCTACACCTTC.

The gene calls are TRBV7-9 and TRBJ1-1, with a possible D match to TRBD1 (5 bases). CDR1 and CDR2 (germline): SEHNR, FQNEAQ (reference sequence). The CDR3 runs 13 residues. V was clipped by 5 bases and J by 4 bases, with 11 bases between them. CDR3 nucleotide sequence: TGTGCCAGCAGCAAACGGGGGGGCACTGAAGCTTTCTTT. Protein product: CASSKRGGTEAFF.